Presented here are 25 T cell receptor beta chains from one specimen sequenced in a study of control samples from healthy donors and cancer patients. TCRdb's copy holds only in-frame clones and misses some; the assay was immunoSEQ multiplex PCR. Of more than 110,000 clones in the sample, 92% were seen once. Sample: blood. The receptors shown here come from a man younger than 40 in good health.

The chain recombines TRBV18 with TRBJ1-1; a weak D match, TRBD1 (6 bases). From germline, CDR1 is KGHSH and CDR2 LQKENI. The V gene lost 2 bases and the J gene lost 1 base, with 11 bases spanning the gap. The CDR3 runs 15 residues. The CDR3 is CASSPSRGGNTEAFF. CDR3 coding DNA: TGTGCCAGCTCACCAAGTAGAGGGGGGAACACTGAAGCTTTCTTT. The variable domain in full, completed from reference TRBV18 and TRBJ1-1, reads NAGVMQNPRHLVRRRGQEARLRCSPMKGHSHVYWYRQLPEEGLKFMVYLQKENIIDESGMPKERFSAEFPKEGPSILRIQQVVRGDSAAYFCASSPSRGGNTEAFFGQGTRLTVV.

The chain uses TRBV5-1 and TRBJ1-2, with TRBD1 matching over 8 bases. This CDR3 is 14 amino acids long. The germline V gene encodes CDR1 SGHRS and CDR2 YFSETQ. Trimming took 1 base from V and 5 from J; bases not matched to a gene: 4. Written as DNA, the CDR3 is TGCGCCAGCAGCTTGAACAGGGGGTTGTATGGCTACACCTTC. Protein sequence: CASSLNRGLYGYTF. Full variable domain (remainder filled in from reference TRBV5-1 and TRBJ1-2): KAGVTQTPRYLIKTRGQQVTLSCSPISGHRSVSWYQQTPGQGLQFLFEYFSETQRNKGNFPGRFSGRQFSNSRSEMNVSTLELGDSALYLCASSLNRGLYGYTFGSGTRLTVV.

CDR3 in DNA: TGTGCCAGCAGGGCCAACAGGGCTGGCTACACCTTC. Residues: CASRANRAGYTF. This chain uses TRBV28 with TRBJ1-2; D possibly corresponds to TRBD1 (6 bases). CDR3 length equals 12 residues. V lost 6 bases, J lost 7 bases, and 12 bases lay in between. CDR1 MDHEN and CDR2 SYDVKM come from the germline V gene.

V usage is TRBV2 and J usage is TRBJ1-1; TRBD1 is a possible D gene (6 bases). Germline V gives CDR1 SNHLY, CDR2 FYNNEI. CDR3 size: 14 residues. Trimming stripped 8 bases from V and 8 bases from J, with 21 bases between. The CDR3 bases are TGTGCCAGCTCACGGGAGAGGGGGGAAAAAGAAGCTTTCTTT. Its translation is CASSRERGEKEAFF.

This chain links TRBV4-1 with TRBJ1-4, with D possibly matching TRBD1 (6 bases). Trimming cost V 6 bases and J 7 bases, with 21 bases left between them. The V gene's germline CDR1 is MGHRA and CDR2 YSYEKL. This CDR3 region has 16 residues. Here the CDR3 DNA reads TGCGCCAGCAGTTTCCCCTCCGGGGGGCAGGGTGAAAAACTGTTTTTT. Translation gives CASSFPSGGQGEKLFF.

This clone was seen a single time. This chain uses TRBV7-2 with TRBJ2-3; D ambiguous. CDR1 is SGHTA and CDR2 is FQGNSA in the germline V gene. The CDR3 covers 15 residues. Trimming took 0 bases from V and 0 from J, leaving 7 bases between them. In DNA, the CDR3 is TGTGCCAGCAGCTTAGCGGGAACGAGCACAGATACGCAGTATTTT. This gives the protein CASSLAGTSTDTQYF.

CDR3 loop: CASSSGLAPYEQYF. DNA of the CDR3: TGTGCCAGCAGCTCGGGACTAGCGCCCTACGAGCAGTACTTC. The chain couples TRBV6-5 to TRBJ2-7; TRBD2 aligns across 10 bases. CDR3 length: 14 residues. V lost 6 bases and J lost 2; bases outside the gene matches: 4. Germline V gene lookup returns CDR1 MNHEY and CDR2 SVGAGI.

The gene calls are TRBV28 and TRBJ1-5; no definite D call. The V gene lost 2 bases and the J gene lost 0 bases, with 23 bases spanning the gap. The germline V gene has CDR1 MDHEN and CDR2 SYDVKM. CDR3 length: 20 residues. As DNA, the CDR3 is TGTGCCAGCAGTTTAGCATTTATTCGGGTTCTCCGATATAGCAATCAGCCCCAGCATTTT. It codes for CASSLAFIRVLRYSNQPQHF. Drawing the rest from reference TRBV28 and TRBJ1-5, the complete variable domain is DVKVTQSSRYLVKRTGEKVFLECVQDMDHENMFWYRQDPGLGLRLIYFSYDVKMKEKGDIPEGYSVSREKKERFSLILESASTNQTSMYLCASSLAFIRVLRYSNQPQHFGDGTRLSIL.

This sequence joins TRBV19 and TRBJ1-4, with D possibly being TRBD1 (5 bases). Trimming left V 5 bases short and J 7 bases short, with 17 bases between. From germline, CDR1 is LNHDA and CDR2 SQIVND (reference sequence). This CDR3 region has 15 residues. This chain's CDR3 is CASSPTAGGAEKLFF. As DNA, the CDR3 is TGTGCCAGTAGTCCCACTGCGGGGGGTGCTGAAAAACTGTTTTTT.

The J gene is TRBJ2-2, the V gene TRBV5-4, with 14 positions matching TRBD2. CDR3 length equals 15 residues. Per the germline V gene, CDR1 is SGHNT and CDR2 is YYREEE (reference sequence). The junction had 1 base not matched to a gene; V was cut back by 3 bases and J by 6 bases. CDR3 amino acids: CASSSGLAGAGELFF. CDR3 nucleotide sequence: TGTGCCAGCAGCTCGGGACTAGCGGGAGCCGGGGAGCTGTTTTTT.

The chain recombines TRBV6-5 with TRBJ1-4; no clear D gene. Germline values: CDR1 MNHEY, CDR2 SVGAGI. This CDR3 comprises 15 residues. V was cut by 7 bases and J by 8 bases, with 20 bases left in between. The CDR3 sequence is CASTANKGKEEKLFF. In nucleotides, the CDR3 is TGTGCCAGCACCGCAAATAAAGGGAAGGAAGAAAAACTGTTTTTT.

The CDR3 DNA sequence: TGTGCCAGCAGCCCGATAGCGGGAGCCTACGAGCAGTACTTC. The encoded protein is CASSPIAGAYEQYF. The gene calls are TRBV7-3 and TRBJ2-7, with 9 bases identical to TRBD2. The CDR3 totals 14 residues. The junction had 4 bases not matched to a gene; V was cut back by 5 bases and J by 2 bases. Germline CDR1 and CDR2: SGHTA and FQGTGA.

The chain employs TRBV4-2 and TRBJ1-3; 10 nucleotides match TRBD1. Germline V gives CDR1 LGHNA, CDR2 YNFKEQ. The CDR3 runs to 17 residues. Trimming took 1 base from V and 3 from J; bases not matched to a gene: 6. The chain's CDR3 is CASSQGRTGGLGNTIYF. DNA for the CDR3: TGTGCCAGCAGCCAAGGAAGGACAGGGGGTCTTGGAAACACCATATATTTT.

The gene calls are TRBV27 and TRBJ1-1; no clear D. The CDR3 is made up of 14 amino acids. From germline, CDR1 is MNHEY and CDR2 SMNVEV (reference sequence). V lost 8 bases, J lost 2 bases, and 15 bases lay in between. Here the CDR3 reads CASRRGLVNTEAFF. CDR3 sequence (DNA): TGTGCCAGCCGACGAGGACTCGTCAACACTGAAGCTTTCTTT.

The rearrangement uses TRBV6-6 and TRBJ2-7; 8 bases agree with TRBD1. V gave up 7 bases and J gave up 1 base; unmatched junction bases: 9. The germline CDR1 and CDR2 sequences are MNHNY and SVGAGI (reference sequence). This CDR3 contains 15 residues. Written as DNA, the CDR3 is TGTGCCAGCAACCTCAGGACAGGGACTTCCTACGAGCAGTACTTC. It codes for CASNLRTGTSYEQYF.

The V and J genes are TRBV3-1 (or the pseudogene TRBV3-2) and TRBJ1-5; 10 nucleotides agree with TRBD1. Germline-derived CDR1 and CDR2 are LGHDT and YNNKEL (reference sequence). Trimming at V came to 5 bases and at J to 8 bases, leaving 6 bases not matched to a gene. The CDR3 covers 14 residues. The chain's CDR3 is CASSRQGAFEPQHF. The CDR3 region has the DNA TGTGCCAGCAGCAGACAGGGGGCTTTTGAGCCCCAGCATTTT.

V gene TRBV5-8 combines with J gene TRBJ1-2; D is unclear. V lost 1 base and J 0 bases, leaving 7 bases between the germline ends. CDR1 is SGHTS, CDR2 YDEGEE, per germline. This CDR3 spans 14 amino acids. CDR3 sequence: CASSLWESNYGYTF. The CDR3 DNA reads TGTGCCAGCAGCTTGTGGGAGTCTAACTATGGCTACACCTTC.

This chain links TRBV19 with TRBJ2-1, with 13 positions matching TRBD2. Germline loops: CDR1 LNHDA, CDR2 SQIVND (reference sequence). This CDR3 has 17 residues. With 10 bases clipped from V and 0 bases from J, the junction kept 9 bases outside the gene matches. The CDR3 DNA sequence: TGTGCCACCGCCGGGACTAGCGGGGACAGCTCCTACAATGAGCAGTTCTTC. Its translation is CATAGTSGDSSYNEQFF.

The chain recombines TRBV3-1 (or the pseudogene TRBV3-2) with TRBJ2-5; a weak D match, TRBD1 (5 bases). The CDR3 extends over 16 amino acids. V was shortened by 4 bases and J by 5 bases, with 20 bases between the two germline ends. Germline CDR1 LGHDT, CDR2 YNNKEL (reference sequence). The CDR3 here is CASSLTGQGVSETQYF. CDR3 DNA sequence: TGTGCCAGCAGCCTAACTGGGCAGGGTGTTTCGGAGACCCAGTACTTC.

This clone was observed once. CDR3 protein: CASSTRQAPGGTEAFF. CDR3 DNA sequence: TGTGCCAGTAGTACCCGACAGGCCCCCGGAGGCACTGAAGCTTTCTTT. The genes are TRBV19 and TRBJ1-1; D may be TRBD1 (6 bases). Germline V gene lookup returns CDR1 LNHDA and CDR2 SQIVND (reference sequence). Trimming cost V 4 bases and J 4 bases, with 19 bases left between them. The CDR3 covers 16 residues.

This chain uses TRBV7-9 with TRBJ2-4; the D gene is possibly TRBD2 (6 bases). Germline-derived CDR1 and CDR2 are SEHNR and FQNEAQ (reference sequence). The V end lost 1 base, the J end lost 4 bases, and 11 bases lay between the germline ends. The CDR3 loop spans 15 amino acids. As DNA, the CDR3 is TGTGCCAGCAGCTTAGTTTCGGGGGAAAAAAACATTCAGTACTTC. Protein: CASSLVSGEKNIQYF.

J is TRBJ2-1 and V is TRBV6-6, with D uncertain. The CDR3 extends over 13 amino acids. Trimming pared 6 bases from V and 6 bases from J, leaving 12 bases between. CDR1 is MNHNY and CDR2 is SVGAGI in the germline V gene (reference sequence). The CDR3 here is CASSRTGPNEQFF. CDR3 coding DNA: TGTGCCAGCAGCCGCACCGGACCCAATGAGCAGTTCTTC.

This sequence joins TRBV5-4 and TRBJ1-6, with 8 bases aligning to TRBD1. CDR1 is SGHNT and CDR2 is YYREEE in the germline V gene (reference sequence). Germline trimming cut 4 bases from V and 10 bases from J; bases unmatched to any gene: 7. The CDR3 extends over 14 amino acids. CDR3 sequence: CASSVGQGKSPLHF. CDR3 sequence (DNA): TGTGCCAGCAGCGTCGGACAGGGCAAATCACCCCTCCACTTT.

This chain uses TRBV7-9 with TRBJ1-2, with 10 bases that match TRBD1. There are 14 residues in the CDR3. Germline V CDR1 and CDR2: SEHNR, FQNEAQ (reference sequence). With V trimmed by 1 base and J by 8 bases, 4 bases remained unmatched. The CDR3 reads CASSLGGQGTGYTF. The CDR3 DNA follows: TGTGCCAGCAGCTTAGGGGGACAGGGGACGGGCTACACCTTC.

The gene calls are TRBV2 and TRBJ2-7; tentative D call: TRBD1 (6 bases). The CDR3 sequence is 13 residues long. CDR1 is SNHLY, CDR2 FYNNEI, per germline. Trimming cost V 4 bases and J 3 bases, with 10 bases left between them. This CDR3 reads CASSGLRGYEQYF. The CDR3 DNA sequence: TGTGCCAGCAGTGGGCTCAGGGGCTACGAGCAGTACTTC.